This T cell receptor beta chain emerged from a study of CD8 T cells in ankylosing spondylitis. The CDR3 has 18 residues. Losses at the gene ends were 5 bases for V and 0 bases for J; bases not matched to a gene: 13. Looked up from germline, CDR1 is SGHVS and CDR2 is FNYEAQ. A word on this clonotype: The antigen is undetermined.

Quantitative molecular-barcoded 5'-RACE generated the TCR beta libraries. TCRdb reprocessed the 5' RACE reads via MiXCR and lists one record per CDR3 protein. The table shows about 840,000 distinct CDR3 sequences, with about an eighth occurring only once. Study observations and caveats: Disease-linked clones reportedly showed significant enrichment in matched ankylosing spondylitis synovial fluid. Eight highly homologous variants formed a TCR beta motif that appeared characteristic of ankylosing spondylitis blood. Earlier literature documents some of the motif variants in reactive arthritis synovial fluid and blood. Disease-associated clonotypes exhibited CD8+ identity and were relatively infrequent in peripheral blood.

The sample consisted of blood, either unsorted or a sorted T cell fraction (not recorded which). The genes are TRBV7-6 and TRBJ2-1; 7 nucleotides agree with TRBD1. The clonotype was recovered from a male donor with ankylosing spondylitis. CDR3 in DNA: TGTGCCAGCAGCCAGCGGTTCGACAGGGCCGCCTCCTACAATGAGCAGTTCTTC. It codes for CASSQRFDRAASYNEQFF.